Below, 28 T cell receptor beta chains from the same sample are listed, as sequenced in a study of blood T cell repertoires in COVID-19 (dated by TCRdb to 2020 to 2021). The receptor library was made with the immunoSEQ multiplex PCR assay. TCRdb holds this immuneACCESS table with in-frame rearrangements only. Some clones are missing; in checked studies, unresolved V genes explain under half, and the rest has no known cause. The sample yields about 6,600 clones; roughly nine tenths were counted once. The biggest ten clones account for around 9% of the sample. The sequenced sample consisted of peripheral blood. The source of these receptors is a human donor in a cohort sampled during active COVID-19. The donor label of this sample is uncertain.

A few counts support this clone. In DNA form, the CDR3 reads TGTGCCAGTAGTTCAAACACAGGGCTCTATAATTCACCCCTCCACTTT. It translates to CASSSNTGLYNSPLHF. V gene TRBV19 combines with J gene TRBJ1-6; TRBD1 might be the D (6 bases). V lost 5 bases, J lost 3 bases, and 14 bases lay in between. There are 16 residues in the CDR3. Germline V gives CDR1 LNHDA, CDR2 SQIVND (reference sequence).

The chain joins TRBV6-1 to TRBJ1-6; D is unresolved. From germline, CDR1 is MNHNS and CDR2 SASEGT. V was cut by 1 base and J by 8 bases, with 6 bases left in between. This CDR3 region has 13 residues. The CDR3 sequence is CASSEGLYSPLHF. The CDR3 region has the DNA TGTGCCAGCAGTGAAGGACTTTATTCACCCCTCCACTTT.

This chain joins TRBV5-1 and TRBJ1-4; D is undetermined. Germline V CDR1 and CDR2: SGHRS, YFSETQ. The ends were cut back, 4 bases at V and 7 bases at J, with 14 bases in the middle. The CDR3 consists of 14 residues. The CDR3 DNA reads TGCGCCAGCAGCCCCCTAGAAGACCGTGAAAAACTGTTTTTT. It specifies CASSPLEDREKLFF.

The V call is TRBV19, the J call TRBJ2-5; 9 nucleotides agree with TRBD1. The junction had 11 bases not matched to a gene; V was cut back by 4 bases and J by 5 bases. The CDR3 loop spans 16 amino acids. Germline values: CDR1 LNHDA, CDR2 SQIVND (reference sequence). CDR3 sequence: CASSNLVDRGLETQYF. The CDR3, as DNA: TGTGCCAGTAGTAACTTAGTGGACAGGGGTTTGGAGACCCAGTACTTC.

V is TRBV10-2 and J is TRBJ1-4, with a possible D match to TRBD1 (5 bases). The CDR3 is made up of 15 amino acids. Between the trimmed V and J ends, which lost 0 bases and 8 bases, there was a span of 13 bases. The V gene's germline CDR1 is WSHSY and CDR2 SAAADI. CDR3 DNA: TGCGCCAGCAGTGAGTCGGCGGGGGTTAGCGAAAAACTGTTTTTT. This encodes CASSESAGVSEKLFF.

The chain joins TRBV19 to TRBJ2-3, with 11 bases aligning to TRBD2. Trimming at V came to 9 bases and at J to 2 bases, leaving 4 bases not matched to a gene. The CDR3 length is 14 residues. The germline gives CDR1 LNHDA, CDR2 SQIVND (reference sequence). CDR3 nucleotide sequence: TGTGCCAGCTCGACTAGCGGGACCACAGATACGCAGTATTTT. It encodes CASSTSGTTDTQYF.

By proportion, this clone is large. This chain links TRBV9 with TRBJ2-5, with 16 bases aligning to TRBD2. CDR1 SGDLS and CDR2 YYNGEE come from the germline V gene. The V segment lost 7 bases and the J segment 3 bases; nucleotides outside the gene matches: 6. The CDR3 totals 16 residues. The CDR3 DNA reads as TGTGCCAGCGGGACTAGCGGGGGGGCCCGGGAAGAGACCCAGTACTTC. Its protein product is CASGTSGGAREETQYF. The complete variable domain, with remaining parts taken from reference TRBV9 and TRBJ2-5, reads DSGVTQTPKHLITATGQRVTLRCSPRSGDLSVYWYQQSLDQGLQFLIQYYNGEERAKGNILERFSAQQFPDLHSELNLSSLELGDSALYFCASGTSGGAREETQYFGPGTRLLVL.

This chain joins TRBV5-1 and TRBJ1-6; 8 bases line up with TRBD1. This CDR3 contains 15 residues. The germline CDR1 and CDR2 sequences are SGHRS and YFSETQ. Trimming at V came to 4 bases and at J to 9 bases, leaving 9 bases not matched to a gene. The DNA of the CDR3 is TGCGCCAGCAGCCCTGGACAGGGAAATTCTTCACCCCTCCACTTT. This translates into CASSPGQGNSSPLHF.

This chain links TRBV3-1 (or the pseudogene TRBV3-2) with TRBJ2-6; D call uncertain. Looked up from germline, CDR1 is LGHDT and CDR2 is YNNKEL (reference sequence). The CDR3 covers 14 residues. Deletions cut 5 bases from V and 0 bases from J, with 5 bases between. The CDR3 DNA reads as TGTGCCAGCAGCTCCCACTCTGGGGCCAACGTCCTGACTTTC. Residues: CASSSHSGANVLTF.

V gene TRBV2 combines with J gene TRBJ2-7; a possible D gene is TRBD2 (6 bases). Germline values: CDR1 SNHLY, CDR2 FYNNEI. The V end was cut by 6 bases, the J end by 2 bases, with 17 bases between. This CDR3 is built from 15 residues. CDR3 region: CASRAGTSNPYEQYF. The CDR3, as DNA: TGTGCCAGCAGGGCCGGGACTTCCAACCCCTACGAGCAGTACTTC.

This chain uses TRBV5-1 with TRBJ2-7, with D perhaps matching TRBD1 (6 bases). This CDR3 is built from 16 residues. V dropped 4 bases and J dropped 5 bases, with 22 bases sitting between them. In germline, CDR1 is SGHRS, CDR2 YFSETQ. The CDR3 DNA follows: TGCGCCAGCAGCCTTGGGCTTACAGGGTTGGAGGACGAGCAGTACTTC. Protein sequence: CASSLGLTGLEDEQYF.

This clone was seen a single time. This chain connects TRBV4-1 to TRBJ1-2, with a weak D call TRBD1 (5 bases). The CDR3 is made up of 15 amino acids. Germline CDR1 reads MGHRA; CDR2 reads YSYEKL. Trimming took 4 bases from V and 1 from J, leaving 13 bases between them. This CDR3 is CASSPGRRGNYGYTF. CDR3 DNA: TGCGCCAGCAGCCCGGGCCGGAGGGGTAACTATGGCTACACCTTC.

The chain carries TRBV10-2 and TRBJ2-1; D uncertain. Germline V gene data show CDR1 as WSHSY and CDR2 as SAAADI. The length of the CDR3 is 13 residues. V was cut by 0 bases and J by 8 bases, with 8 bases left in between. The CDR3 here is CASSESPLDEQFF. For the CDR3, the DNA is TGCGCCAGCAGTGAGTCCCCTTTAGATGAGCAGTTCTTC.

The V gene is TRBV10-3, the J gene TRBJ1-6; 7 bases agree with TRBD1. CDR1 and CDR2 from the germline V gene are ENHRY and SYGVKD. Trimming removed 10 bases from V and 14 bases from J; junction bases left unmatched: 23. The CDR3 totals 16 residues. In nucleotides, the CDR3 is TGTGCCAGTTCAGACAGGGTCTTTACTGGCAAATTCACCCTCCACTTT. Its protein product is CASSDRVFTGKFTLHF.

This clone was recorded once. J is TRBJ2-7 and V is TRBV28, with TRBD2 matching 7 bases. The ends lost 1 base at V and 6 bases at J; junction bases unmatched: 6. This CDR3 region has 14 residues. Germline-derived CDR1 and CDR2 are MDHEN and SYDVKM. The CDR3 protein is CASSLLTLAAEQYF. For the CDR3, the DNA is TGTGCCAGCAGTTTATTGACCCTAGCGGCCGAGCAGTACTTC.

V usage is TRBV12-3 or TRBV12-4 and J usage is TRBJ1-5, with D tentatively TRBD1 (6 bases). This CDR3 region has 12 residues. Trimming shortened V by 11 bases and J by 6 bases, and 14 bases separated the two germline ends. CDR3 in amino acids: CAGGGPGQPQHF. The CDR3 DNA is TGTGCCGGGGGGGGGCCAGGTCAGCCCCAGCATTTT.

To note about this clone: A read error may produce the germline difference seen at one junction end. The chain uses TRBV27 and TRBJ2-4; the D gene is possibly TRBD2 (5 bases). Germline assignment: CDR1 MNHEY and CDR2 SMNVEV (reference sequence). The CDR3 is 13 amino acids. The DNA for the CDR3 is TGTGCCAGCAGTCCATCCCCTGTAGTAGCGCTAGGCTTC. It is translated as CASSPSPVVALGF.

The chain combines TRBV28 with TRBJ2-3, with a possible D match to TRBD1 (5 bases). Germline assignment: CDR1 MDHEN and CDR2 SYDVKM. The CDR3 totals 15 residues. Trimming cost V 6 bases and J 1 base, with 14 bases left between them. The CDR3 DNA follows: TGTGCCAGCAGACCATGGGGCGAGGGCACAGATACGCAGTATTTT. Translating it yields CASRPWGEGTDTQYF. Full variable domain (outside the CDR3, taken from reference TRBV28 and TRBJ2-3): DVKVTQSSRYLVKRTGEKVFLECVQDMDHENMFWYRQDPGLGLRLIYFSYDVKMKEKGDIPEGYSVSREKKERFSLILESASTNQTSMYLCASRPWGEGTDTQYFGPGTRLTVL.

CDR3: CASSLDGRMRPYEQYF. The CDR3 DNA is TGTGCCAGCAGCTTGGACGGGAGAATGAGGCCCTACGAGCAGTACTTC. V usage is TRBV5-4 and J usage is TRBJ2-7; D is perhaps TRBD2 (6 bases). CDR1 and CDR2 (germline): SGHNT, YYREEE (reference sequence). Trimming removed 0 bases from V and 2 bases from J, with 15 bases in between. The CDR3 length is 16 residues. Variable domain in full (rest from reference TRBV5-4 and TRBJ2-7): ETGVTQSPTHLIKTRGQQVTLRCSSQSGHNTVSWYQQALGQGPQFIFQYYREEENGRGNFPPRFSGLQFPNYSSELNVNALELDDSALYLCASSLDGRMRPYEQYFGPGTRLTVT.

This clone was seen only once. The chain has TRBV21-1 and TRBJ1-1. TRBV21-1 is described as a pseudogene. The CDR3 is 14 residues long. CDR3 DNA sequence: TGTGCCAGCAGCAAGAGGAAAGGGAACACTGAAGCTTTCTTT. Its protein product is CASSKRKGNTEAFF.

The chain links TRBV7-9 to TRBJ2-7, with no clear D. The CDR3 spans 12 residues. The ends were cut back, 6 bases at V and 2 bases at J, with 8 bases in the middle. Germline CDR1 and CDR2: SEHNR and FQNEAQ (reference sequence). CDR3 amino acids: CASRGGAYEQYF. CDR3 bases: TGTGCCAGCAGGGGTGGAGCCTACGAGCAGTACTTC. The full variable domain, in which reference TRBV7-9 and TRBJ2-7 provide the parts outside the CDR3, is DTGVSQNPRHKITKRGQNVTFRCDPISEHNRLYWYRQTLGQGPEFLTYFQNEAQLEKSRLLSDRFSAERPKGSFSTLEIQRTEQGDSAMYLCASRGGAYEQYFGPGTRLTVT.

CDR3 nucleotide sequence: TGTGCCAGCAGCTTGCTTAGTCAGGGGATAGAGACCCAGTACTTC. Its protein product is CASSLLSQGIETQYF. V usage is TRBV5-6 and J usage is TRBJ2-5; D is perhaps TRBD1 (6 bases). Deletions cut 1 base from V and 4 bases from J, with 14 bases between. CDR3 length: 15 residues. Germline V gene data show CDR1 as SGHDT and CDR2 as YYEEEE.

The V gene is TRBV7-2, the J gene TRBJ2-7; 7 bases line up with TRBD1. The ends lost 1 base at V and 3 bases at J; junction bases unmatched: 6. This CDR3 contains 15 residues. Germline lookup yields CDR1 SGHTA and CDR2 FQGNSA. The CDR3 spells CASSLVAGGNYEQYF. The CDR3 DNA reads TGTGCCAGCAGCTTAGTGGCAGGGGGAAACTACGAGCAGTACTTC.

This rearrangement joins TRBV6-5 to TRBJ1-4; weak D call: TRBD1 (5 bases). CDR1 MNHEY and CDR2 SVGAGI come from the germline V gene. The CDR3 sequence is 15 residues long. The V gene lost 3 bases and the J gene lost 3 bases, with 11 bases spanning the gap. The CDR3 reads CASSYRQFANEKLFF. Written as DNA, the CDR3 is TGTGCCAGCAGTTATAGACAGTTCGCTAATGAAAAACTGTTTTTT.

V usage is TRBV27 and J usage is TRBJ1-4, with TRBD1 as a possible D gene (6 bases). Germline V gene data show CDR1 as MNHEY and CDR2 as SMNVEV (reference sequence). Trimming left V 4 bases short and J 3 bases short, with 12 bases between. The CDR3 consists of 15 residues. For the CDR3, the DNA is TGTGCCAGCAGTTCAGGGGCCAAAGCTAATGAAAAACTGTTTTTT. Translation gives CASSSGAKANEKLFF.

The chain uses TRBV5-1 and TRBJ2-3; 7 nucleotides align to TRBD2. Germline CDR1 reads SGHRS; CDR2 reads YFSETQ. With V trimmed by 0 bases and J by 3 bases, 4 bases remained unmatched. The CDR3 sequence is 15 residues long. The CDR3 spells CASSLAGRETDTQYF. The CDR3 nucleotides are TGCGCCAGCAGCTTGGCAGGGCGGGAGACAGATACGCAGTATTTT.

The rearrangement uses TRBV5-1 and TRBJ2-1, with TRBD2 matching over 11 bases. CDR1 and CDR2 from the germline V gene are SGHRS and YFSETQ. Trimming cost V 5 bases and J 5 bases; bases outside gene matches: 3. The length of the CDR3 is 14 residues. CDR3: CASRGTSGHNEQFF. CDR3 nucleotides: TGCGCCAGCAGAGGGACTAGCGGCCACAATGAGCAGTTCTTC.

The chain is built from TRBV9 and TRBJ2-3; 8 positions agree with TRBD2. The CDR3 totals 17 residues. V lost 3 bases to trimming and J lost 0 bases; unmatched junction nucleotides: 9. The V gene's germline CDR1 is SGDLS and CDR2 YYNGEE. The CDR3 sequence is CASSAHGTRASTDTQYF. CDR3 DNA sequence: TGTGCCAGCAGCGCCCACGGGACTAGGGCTAGCACAGATACGCAGTATTTT.